What follows are 15 T cell receptor beta chains derived from one specimen sequenced in a study of T cells after yellow fever vaccination. TCRdb re-called the 5' RACE reads with MiXCR, one entry per CDR3 protein. The data contain approximately 70,000 distinct CDR3 sequences, under 8% of them seen just once; the ten biggest clones take up 30% to 45%. The material sequenced was CD8+ T cells sorted from PBMCs, taken approximately 47 days after the first yellow fever vaccination. These receptors all stem from a man aged 18 to 30 who received the YFV17D yellow fever vaccine.

This clonotype was observed a handful of times. This chain uses TRBV4-3 with TRBJ2-2, with D perhaps TRBD2 (7 bases). Deletions cut 2 bases from V and 6 bases from J, with 13 bases between. CDR1 LGHNA and CDR2 YSLEER come from the germline V gene. The CDR3 covers 15 residues. The CDR3 DNA follows: TGCGCCAGCAGCCAACCCGTGGGGGGGCCCGGGGAGCTGTTTTTT. It codes for CASSQPVGGPGELFF.

This clonotype has at least ten counts. This sequence joins TRBV12-3 or TRBV12-4 and TRBJ2-3; D is tentatively TRBD1 or TRBD2 (5 bases each). V lost 3 bases and J lost 4, with 11 bases in between. The CDR3 runs to 14 residues. CDR3 DNA sequence: TGTGCCAGCAGTTTTGGGGGTGCCCCAGATACGCAGTATTTT. Its protein is CASSFGGAPDTQYF.

J is TRBJ2-2 and V is TRBV7-6; D is unresolved. This CDR3 comprises 18 residues. V was shortened by 0 bases and J by 1 base, with 15 bases between the two germline ends. Germline CDR1 reads SGHVS; CDR2 reads FNYEAQ. CDR3 coding DNA: TGTGCCAGCAGCTTAGCCACGCTTCGTGGGCTGAACACCGGGGAGCTGTTTTTT. This sequence encodes CASSLATLRGLNTGELFF.

The table lists this clonotype with many counts. This CDR3 reads CASSISFAAASYEQYF. The CDR3 DNA follows: TGTGCCAGTAGTATCTCTTTCGCGGCAGCCTCATACGAGCAGTACTTC. The V call is TRBV19, the J call TRBJ2-7; D remains ambiguous. V was shortened by 3 bases and J by 4 bases, with 19 bases between the two germline ends. Germline V gene lookup returns CDR1 LNHDA and CDR2 SQIVND (reference sequence). The CDR3 runs 16 residues.

This clonotype has ten or more counts. The chain employs TRBV4-2 and TRBJ2-5, with D possibly being TRBD1 (5 bases). The germline CDR1 and CDR2 sequences are LGHNA and YNFKEQ. Trimming cost V 2 bases and J 7 bases, with 8 bases left between them. The CDR3 extends over 12 amino acids. The DNA of the CDR3 is TGTGCCAGCAGCCAAAGCACAGGGACCCAGTACTTC. The encoded protein is CASSQSTGTQYF.

This clonotype was detected many times. The chain has TRBV5-5 and TRBJ1-5; D not certain. Trimming took off 2 bases at V and 7 bases at J, with 7 bases between the two ends. CDR3 size: 12 residues. CDR1 is SGHKS and CDR2 is YYEKEE in the germline V gene (reference sequence). CDR3 coding DNA: TGTGCCAGCAGCTTAGGTTTACAGCCCCAGCATTTT. Protein: CASSLGLQPQHF.

This clonotype came up many times. The chain joins TRBV5-1 to TRBJ2-7, with D perhaps TRBD2 (5 bases). Trimming removed 1 base from V and 2 bases from J, with 7 bases in between. CDR1 is SGHRS, CDR2 YFSETQ, per germline. The CDR3 runs 13 residues. The CDR3 here is CASSLTSTYEQYF. In DNA form, the CDR3 reads TGCGCCAGCAGCTTGACTAGTACCTACGAGCAGTACTTC.

This clonotype occurred many times. The V gene is TRBV7-9, the J gene TRBJ2-3, with TRBD1 matching over 7 bases. The junction had 6 bases not matched to a gene; V was cut back by 1 base and J by 2 bases. There are 16 residues in the CDR3. Germline values: CDR1 SEHNR, CDR2 FQNEAQ (reference sequence). Here the CDR3 DNA reads TGTGCCAGCAGCTTAGTAGGACAGGATTACACAGATACGCAGTATTTT. Its translation is CASSLVGQDYTDTQYF. Looking up the rest from reference TRBV7-9 and TRBJ2-3 gives the full variable domain: DTGVSQNPRHKITKRGQNVTFRCDPISEHNRLYWYRQTLGQGPEFLTYFQNEAQLEKSRLLSDRFSAERPKGSFSTLEIQRTEQGDSAMYLCASSLVGQDYTDTQYFGPGTRLTVL.

The chain recombines TRBV27 with TRBJ1-2; D remains unclear. With 7 bases removed from V and 0 bases from J, the gap between germline ends came to 12 bases. The CDR3 spans 14 residues. From germline, CDR1 is MNHEY and CDR2 SMNVEV (reference sequence). In DNA form, the CDR3 reads TGTGCCAGCATTATTCATCAGGCTAACTATGGCTACACCTTC. Translating it yields CASIIHQANYGYTF.

This clonotype was counted at least ten times. The chain uses TRBV12-3 or TRBV12-4 and TRBJ2-3; D ambiguous. Deletions cut 3 bases from V and 2 bases from J, with 12 bases between. The CDR3 extends over 15 amino acids. The CDR3 here is CASSFTFGFTDTQYF. CDR3 DNA: TGTGCCAGCAGTTTTACTTTCGGGTTCACAGATACGCAGTATTTT.

The chain links TRBV5-6 to TRBJ2-2, with TRBD1 matching 9 bases. With 4 bases clipped from V and 1 base from J, the junction kept 8 bases outside the gene matches. CDR1 and CDR2 (germline): SGHDT, YYEEEE. This CDR3 is 17 amino acids long. The CDR3 reads CASSGRDRAKNTGELFF. CDR3 nucleotides: TGTGCCAGCAGCGGCCGGGACAGGGCGAAGAACACCGGGGAGCTGTTTTTT.

In its sample, this clonotype was seen many times. V gene TRBV7-2 combines with J gene TRBJ1-2; 10 bases are shared with TRBD1. V lost 5 bases, J lost 5 bases, and 11 bases stayed unmatched. Germline CDR1 is SGHTA and CDR2 is FQGNSA. The CDR3 contains 16 residues. The CDR3 region has the DNA TGTGCCAGCAGCCATGCCGGGGGGACAGGGGTTTATGGCTACACCTTC. It encodes CASSHAGGTGVYGYTF.

This clonotype was found many times. V usage is TRBV9 and J usage is TRBJ1-6; TRBD1 matches 11 bases. The ends lost 2 bases at V and 9 bases at J; junction bases unmatched: 10. This CDR3 is 17 amino acids long. Germline assignment: CDR1 SGDLS and CDR2 YYNGEE. The DNA for the CDR3 is TGTGCCAGCAGCGTCGGACAGGGGGCAGGGGGCCTTTCACCCCTCCACTTT. Translated: CASSVGQGAGGLSPLHF.

This chain connects TRBV7-2 to TRBJ2-1; possibly TRBD1 for D (6 bases). This CDR3 spans 13 amino acids. Trimming took 1 base from V and 9 from J, leaving 10 bases between them. Germline V gives CDR1 SGHTA, CDR2 FQGNSA. The chain's CDR3 is CASSLDRAGEQFF. The CDR3 DNA follows: TGTGCCAGCAGCTTAGACAGGGCGGGTGAGCAGTTCTTC.

The V gene is TRBV7-9, the J gene TRBJ1-2; possible D gene TRBD1, 6 bases. V was trimmed by 5 bases and J by 2 bases, leaving 15 bases between them. The germline CDR1 and CDR2 sequences are SEHNR and FQNEAQ (reference sequence). There are 15 residues in the CDR3. CDR3 sequence: CASSPPGQPNYGYTF. CDR3 DNA sequence: TGTGCCAGCAGCCCGCCCGGACAGCCGAACTATGGCTACACCTTC.